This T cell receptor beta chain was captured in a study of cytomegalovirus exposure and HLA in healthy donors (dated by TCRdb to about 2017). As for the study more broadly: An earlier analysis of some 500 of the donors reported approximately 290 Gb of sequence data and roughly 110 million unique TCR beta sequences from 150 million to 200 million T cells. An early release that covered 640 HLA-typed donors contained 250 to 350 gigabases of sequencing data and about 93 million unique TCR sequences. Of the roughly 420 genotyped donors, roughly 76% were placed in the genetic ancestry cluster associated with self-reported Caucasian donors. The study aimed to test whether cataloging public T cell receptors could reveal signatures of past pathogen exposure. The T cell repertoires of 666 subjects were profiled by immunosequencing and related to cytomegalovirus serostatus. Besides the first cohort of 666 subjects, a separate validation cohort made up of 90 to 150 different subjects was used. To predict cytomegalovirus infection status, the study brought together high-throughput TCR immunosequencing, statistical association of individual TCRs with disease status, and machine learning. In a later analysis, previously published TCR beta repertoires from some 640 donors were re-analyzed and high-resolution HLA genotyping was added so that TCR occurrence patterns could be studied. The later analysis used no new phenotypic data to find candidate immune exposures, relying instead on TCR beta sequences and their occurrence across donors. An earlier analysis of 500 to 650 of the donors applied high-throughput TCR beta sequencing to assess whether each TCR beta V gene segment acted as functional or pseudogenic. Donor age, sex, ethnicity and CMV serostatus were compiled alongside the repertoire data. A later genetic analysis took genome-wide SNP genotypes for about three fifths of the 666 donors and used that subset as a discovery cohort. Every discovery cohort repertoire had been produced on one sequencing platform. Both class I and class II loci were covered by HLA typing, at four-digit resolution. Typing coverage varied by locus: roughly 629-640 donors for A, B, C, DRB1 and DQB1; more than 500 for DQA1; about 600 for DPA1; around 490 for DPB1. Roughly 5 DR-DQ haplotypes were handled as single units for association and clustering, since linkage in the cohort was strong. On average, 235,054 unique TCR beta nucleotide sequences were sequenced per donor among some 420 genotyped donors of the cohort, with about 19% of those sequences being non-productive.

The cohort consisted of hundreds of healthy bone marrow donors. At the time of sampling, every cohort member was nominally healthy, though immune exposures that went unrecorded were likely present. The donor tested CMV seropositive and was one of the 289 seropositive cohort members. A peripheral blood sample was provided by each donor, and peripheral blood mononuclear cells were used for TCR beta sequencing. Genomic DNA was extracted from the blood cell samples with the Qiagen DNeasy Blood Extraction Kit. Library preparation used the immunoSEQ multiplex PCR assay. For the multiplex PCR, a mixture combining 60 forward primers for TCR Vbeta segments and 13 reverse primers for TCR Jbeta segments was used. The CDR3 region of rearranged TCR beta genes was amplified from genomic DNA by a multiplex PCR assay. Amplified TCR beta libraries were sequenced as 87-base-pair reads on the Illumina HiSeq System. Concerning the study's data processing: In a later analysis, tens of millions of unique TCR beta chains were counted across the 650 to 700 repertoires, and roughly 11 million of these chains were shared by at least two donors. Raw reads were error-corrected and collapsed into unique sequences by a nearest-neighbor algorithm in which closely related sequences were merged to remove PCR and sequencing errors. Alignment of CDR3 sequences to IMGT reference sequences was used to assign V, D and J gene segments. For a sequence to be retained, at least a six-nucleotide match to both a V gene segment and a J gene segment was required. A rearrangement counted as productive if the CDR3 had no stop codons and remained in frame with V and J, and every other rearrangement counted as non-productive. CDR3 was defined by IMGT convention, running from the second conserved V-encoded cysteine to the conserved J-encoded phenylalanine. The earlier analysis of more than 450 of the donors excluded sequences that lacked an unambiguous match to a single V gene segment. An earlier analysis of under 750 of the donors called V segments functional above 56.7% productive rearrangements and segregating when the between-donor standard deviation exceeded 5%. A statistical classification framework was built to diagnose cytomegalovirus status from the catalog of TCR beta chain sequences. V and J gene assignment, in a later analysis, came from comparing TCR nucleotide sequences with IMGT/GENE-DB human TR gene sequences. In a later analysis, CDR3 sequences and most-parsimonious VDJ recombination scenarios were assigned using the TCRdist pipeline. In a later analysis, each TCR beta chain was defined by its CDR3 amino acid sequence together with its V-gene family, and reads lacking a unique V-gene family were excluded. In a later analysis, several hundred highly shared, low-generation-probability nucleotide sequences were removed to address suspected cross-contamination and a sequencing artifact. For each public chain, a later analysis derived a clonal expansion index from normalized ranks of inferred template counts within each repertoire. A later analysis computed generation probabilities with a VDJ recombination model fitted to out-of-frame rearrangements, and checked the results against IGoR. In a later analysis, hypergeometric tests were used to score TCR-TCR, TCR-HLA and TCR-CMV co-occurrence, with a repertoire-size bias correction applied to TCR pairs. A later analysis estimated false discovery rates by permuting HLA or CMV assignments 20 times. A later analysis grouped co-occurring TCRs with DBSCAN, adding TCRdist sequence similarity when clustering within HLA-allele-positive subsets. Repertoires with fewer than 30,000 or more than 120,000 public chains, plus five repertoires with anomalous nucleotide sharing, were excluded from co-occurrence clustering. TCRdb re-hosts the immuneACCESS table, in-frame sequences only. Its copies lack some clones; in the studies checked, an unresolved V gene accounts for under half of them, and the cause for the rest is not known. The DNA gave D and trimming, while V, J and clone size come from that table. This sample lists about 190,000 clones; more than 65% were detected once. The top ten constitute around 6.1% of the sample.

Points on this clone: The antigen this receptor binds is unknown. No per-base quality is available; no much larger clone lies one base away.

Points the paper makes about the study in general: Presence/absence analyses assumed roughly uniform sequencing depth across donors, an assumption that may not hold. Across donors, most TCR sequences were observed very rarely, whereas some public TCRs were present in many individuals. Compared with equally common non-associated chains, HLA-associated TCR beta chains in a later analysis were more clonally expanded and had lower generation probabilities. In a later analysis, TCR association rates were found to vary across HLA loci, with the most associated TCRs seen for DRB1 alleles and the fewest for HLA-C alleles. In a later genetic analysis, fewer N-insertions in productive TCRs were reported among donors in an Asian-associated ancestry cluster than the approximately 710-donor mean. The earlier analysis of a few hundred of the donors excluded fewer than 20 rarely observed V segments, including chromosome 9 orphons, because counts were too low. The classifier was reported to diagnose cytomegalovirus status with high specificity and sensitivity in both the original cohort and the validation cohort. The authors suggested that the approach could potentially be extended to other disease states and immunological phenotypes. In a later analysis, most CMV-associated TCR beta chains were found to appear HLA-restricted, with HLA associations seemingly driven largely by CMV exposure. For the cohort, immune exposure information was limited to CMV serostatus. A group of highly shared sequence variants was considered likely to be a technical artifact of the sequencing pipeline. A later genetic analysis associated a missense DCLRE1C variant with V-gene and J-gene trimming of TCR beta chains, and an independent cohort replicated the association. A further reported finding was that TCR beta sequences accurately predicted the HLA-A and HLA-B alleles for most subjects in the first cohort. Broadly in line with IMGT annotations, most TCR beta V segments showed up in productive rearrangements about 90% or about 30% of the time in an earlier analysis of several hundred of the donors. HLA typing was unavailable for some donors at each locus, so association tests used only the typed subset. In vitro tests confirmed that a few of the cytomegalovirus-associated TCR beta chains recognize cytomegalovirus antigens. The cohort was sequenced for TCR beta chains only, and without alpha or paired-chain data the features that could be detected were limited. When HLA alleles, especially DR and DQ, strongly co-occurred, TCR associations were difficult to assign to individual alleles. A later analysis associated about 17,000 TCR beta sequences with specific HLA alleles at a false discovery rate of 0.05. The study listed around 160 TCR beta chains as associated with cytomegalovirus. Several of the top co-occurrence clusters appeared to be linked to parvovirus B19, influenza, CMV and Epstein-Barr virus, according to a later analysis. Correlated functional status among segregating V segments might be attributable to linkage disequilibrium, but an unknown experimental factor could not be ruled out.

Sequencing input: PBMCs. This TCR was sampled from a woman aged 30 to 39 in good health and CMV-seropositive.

At the DNA level, the sequence is TGTGCCAGTAGACAAGGAGCGGGAGTATTGGAGACCCAGTACTTC. It translates to CASRQGAGVLETQYF. The V and J segments used are TRBV19 and TRBJ2-5; TRBD2 lines up with 8 middle nucleotides. The CDR3 sequence holds 15 residues, the cysteine and phenylalanine included. Of all the DNA, just the CDR3 is kept, 45 bases in frame from base 1. Ends trimmed: V by 6 bases, J by 5 bases; bases unmatched to a gene: 11. Based on the germline V gene (reference sequence), the CDR1 and CDR2 sequences are LNHDA and SQIVND.